The sequence of this T cell receptor beta chain was determined in a study of T cell repertoires in cytomegalovirus infection. For the study at large: Selected CMV epitopes included recently identified HLA-C-restricted ones as well as well-studied HLA-B-restricted ones.

Notes on the study in general: The ex vivo response showed dominance by HLA-C-restricted CMV-specific TCR beta clonotypes.

A note on this clonotype: Its target is unknown.

V shed 6 bases and J shed 5 bases, with 19 bases lying between them. This CDR3 comprises 15 residues. In germline, CDR1 is MNHEY, CDR2 SVGEGT. TCRdb independently ran MiXCR on the reads; one entry per CDR3 protein. The sample lists 450,000 to 600,000 distinct CDR3 sequences; roughly 43% were seen once. The sample here was cultured PBMCs, taken from culture after CMV antigen stimulation. The J gene is TRBJ2-5, the V gene TRBV6-2 or TRBV6-3; tentative D call: TRBD2 (6 bases). This TCR was recovered from a human donor in good health (CMV status not recorded). Some clones in this sample may be carry-over from other donors' samples. The CDR3 here is CASSHLGGAKETQYF. In nucleotides, the CDR3 is TGTGCCAGCAGCCACTTAGGAGGGGCCAAGGAGACCCAGTACTTC.